One T cell receptor (beta chain) is described in this entry. The antigen is unknown. Sequence at one end of the junction differs from germline and may be a read error. The sample belongs to a study of response to subunit inactivated influenza vaccine. The CDR3 is made up of 15 amino acids. In germline, CDR1 is LGHDT, CDR2 YNNKEL (reference sequence). General observations from the study: The authors put forward the suggestion that each seasonal influenza vaccination may bring in only a limited number of new T cells.

TCRdb re-derived calls from the RT-PCR reads in MiXCR, one entry per CDR3 protein. The sample lists over 150,000 distinct CDR3 sequences; 11% were seen once. This rearrangement joins TRBV3-1 to TRBJ2-2; D not resolved. Sequencing used non-naive T cells sorted from PBMCs, obtained around seven weeks after vaccination. The sequence derives from a man over 45 who received an inactivated influenza vaccine. CDR3 DNA: TGTACCAGCAGTCGGCTCCTGGGCGACGGCGGGGAGCTGTTTTTT. As protein: CTSSRLLGDGGELFF.